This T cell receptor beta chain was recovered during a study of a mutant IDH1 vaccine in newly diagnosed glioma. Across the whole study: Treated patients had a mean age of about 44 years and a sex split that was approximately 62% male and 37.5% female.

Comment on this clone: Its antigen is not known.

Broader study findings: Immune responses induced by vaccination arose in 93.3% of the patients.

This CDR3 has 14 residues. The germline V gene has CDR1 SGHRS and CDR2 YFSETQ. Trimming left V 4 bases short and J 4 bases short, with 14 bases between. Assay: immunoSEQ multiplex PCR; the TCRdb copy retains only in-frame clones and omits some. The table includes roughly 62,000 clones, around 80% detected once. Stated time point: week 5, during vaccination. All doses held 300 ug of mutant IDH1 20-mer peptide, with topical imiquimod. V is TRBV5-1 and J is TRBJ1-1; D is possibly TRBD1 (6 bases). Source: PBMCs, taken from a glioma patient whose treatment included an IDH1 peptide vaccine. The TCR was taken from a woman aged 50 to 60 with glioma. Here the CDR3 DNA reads TGCGCCAGCAGCCCACCGGGACAACCCACTGAAGCTTTCTTT. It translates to CASSPPGQPTEAFF.